Listed below are T cell receptor beta chains from one sample, sequenced in a study of regulatory T cells in long-lasting Graves disease. Each CDR3 protein gets one entry after TCRdb re-called the multiplex PCR reads with MiXCR. In the table there are about 470,000 distinct CDR3 sequences, more than 12% of which are singletons. These data were also filed under a second study, of T cells in Graves' hyperthyroidism and ophthalmopathy.

The starting material was peripheral blood mononuclear cells (PBMCs), obtained at new diagnosis, from a patient treated with antithyroid drugs. Receptors originate from a woman under 40 with Graves disease. Both conserved end residues are trimmed from each CDR3. Fields, in order: V gene, CDR3 length, clone size, CDR3 protein. Expanded clones get a size class; other rows say once, few or many, or leave the size out.

V gene: TRBV10-1
CDR3 length: 14
clone size: many
CDR3 protein: ASSESLVRSGTEAF

V gene: TRBV28
CDR3 length: 13
clone size: many
CDR3 protein: ASSTPGRGNRPQH

V gene: TRBV28
CDR3 length: 13
clone size: .
CDR3 protein: ASSDRQGGSYGYT

V gene: TRBV7-9
CDR3 length: 11
clone size: few
CDR3 protein: ASTRGARYGYT

V gene: TRBV5-1
CDR3 length: 11
clone size: many
CDR3 protein: ASRDQTNYGYT

V gene: TRBV6-1
CDR3 length: 11
clone size: .
CDR3 protein: ASRDSLTDTQY

V gene: TRBV30
CDR3 length: 13
clone size: many
CDR3 protein: AWISSGSGSGELF

V gene: TRBV13
CDR3 length: 12
clone size: many
CDR3 protein: ASSFQAAYNEQF

V gene: TRBV6-5
CDR3 length: 14
clone size: once
CDR3 protein: ASSYLSGDSTDTQY

V gene: TRBV10-3
CDR3 length: 12
clone size: .
CDR3 protein: ATTGTPNPYGYT

V gene: TRBV12-3/TRBV12-4
CDR3 length: 14
clone size: many
CDR3 protein: ASSLTGNAGANVLT

V gene: TRBV12-3/TRBV12-4
CDR3 length: 11
clone size: many
CDR3 protein: ASSSVGTGELF

V gene: TRBV14
CDR3 length: 14
clone size: .
CDR3 protein: ASSRWGRASTGELF

V gene: TRBV5-1
CDR3 length: 14
clone size: .
CDR3 protein: ASSFAGTSGTGELF

V gene: TRBV19
CDR3 length: 15
clone size: few
CDR3 protein: ASSIDPSGGRGAEQF

V gene: TRBV7-3
CDR3 length: 13
clone size: many
CDR3 protein: ASSLFSGSGDTQY

V gene: TRBV6-2/TRBV6-3
CDR3 length: 13
clone size: few
CDR3 protein: ASSRTSGTTGELL

V gene: TRBV3-1
CDR3 length: 11
clone size: many
CDR3 protein: ASSQGDRVRAF

V gene: TRBV7-9
CDR3 length: 15
clone size: .
CDR3 protein: ASSSGLAGMLRNEQF

V gene: TRBV2
CDR3 length: 8
clone size: many
CDR3 protein: ATPPTEAF

V gene: TRBV15
CDR3 length: 9
clone size: few
CDR3 protein: ATSRWDEQF

V gene: TRBV3-1
CDR3 length: 14
clone size: many
CDR3 protein: ASSQGSRGSNQPQH

V gene: TRBV12-5
CDR3 length: 10
clone size: .
CDR3 protein: ASGLPGNEQF

V gene: TRBV12-3/TRBV12-4
CDR3 length: 12
clone size: many
CDR3 protein: ASSEDRANQPQH